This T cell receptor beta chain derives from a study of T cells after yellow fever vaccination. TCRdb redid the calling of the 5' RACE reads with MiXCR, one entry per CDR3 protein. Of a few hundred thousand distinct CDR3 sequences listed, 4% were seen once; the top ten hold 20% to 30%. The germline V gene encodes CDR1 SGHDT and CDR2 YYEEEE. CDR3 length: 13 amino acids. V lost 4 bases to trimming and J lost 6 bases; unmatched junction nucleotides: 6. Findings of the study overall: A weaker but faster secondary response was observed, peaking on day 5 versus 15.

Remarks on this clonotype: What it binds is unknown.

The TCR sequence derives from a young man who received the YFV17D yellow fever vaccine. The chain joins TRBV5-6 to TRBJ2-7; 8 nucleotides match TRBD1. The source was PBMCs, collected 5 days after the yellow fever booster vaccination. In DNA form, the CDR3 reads TGTGCCAGCAGCGAGGACAGGGCCTTCGAGCAGTACTTC. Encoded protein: CASSEDRAFEQYF.